The clone carrying this T cell receptor beta chain has just a few counts. Its target is not known. This sample is drawn from a study of post-analysis software for immune sequencing data. Findings and caveats of the study: Controls had lower frequencies than patients of about 5 TRBV segments, which included TRBV5-6, TRBV5-1 and TRBV20-1. F measure clustering grouped samples strongly by preparation batch. Among multiple sclerosis patients, normalized Chao1 diversity was significantly below that of controls.

Carried by the TCR beta cDNA libraries were unique molecular identifiers. TCRdb reprocessed the PCR reads with MiXCR, giving one entry per CDR3 protein. This sample carries hundreds of thousands of distinct CDR3 sequences, just under 30% of them seen once, and the ten largest clones take around 0.56%. The length of the CDR3 is 13 residues. Germline V gene sequence: CDR1 SQVTM, CDR2 ANQGSEA. The V gene end was trimmed by 6 bases and the J gene end by 4 bases; junction bases not matched to a gene: 6. What was sequenced was blood. The genes are TRBV29-1 and TRBJ2-5; 9 bases line up with TRBD1. The receptor's source is a girl between 5 and 17 years old with multiple sclerosis. DNA of the CDR3: TGCAGCGTCGCCGGACAGGGGAGAGAGACCCAGTACTTC. It translates to CSVAGQGRETQYF.